This TCR beta chain was captured in a study of a mutant IDH1 vaccine in newly diagnosed glioma. Background on the study: Radiotherapy, temozolomide, or both had been given previously, and both were given to most. Overall study results and limits: It was approximately 92% of patients that developed vaccine-induced immune responses.

Using immunoSEQ multiplex PCR, the repertoire was profiled, and TCRdb retains in-frame clones only, with some absent. The sample contains tens of thousands of clones, roughly two thirds of which appear only once. CDR3 length: 15 amino acids. Per the germline V gene, CDR1 is SGHRS and CDR2 is YFSETQ. Trimming cost V 1 base and J 8 bases, with 18 bases left between them. Time point denoted: week 47, end of study. With topical imiquimod, each dose of the vaccine consisted of 300 ug of mutant IDH1 20-mer peptide. Eight vaccine doses were administered to patients at weeks 1, 3, 5, 7, 11, 15, 19 and 23. As to this clone: Antigen: not known.

The clonotype comes from a man in his forties with glioma. Some clones in this sample may be carry-over from other donors' samples. This specimen consisted of peripheral blood mononuclear cells (PBMCs), obtained from a glioma patient whose treatment included an IDH1 peptide vaccine. The chain employs TRBV5-1 and TRBJ1-2; D remains ambiguous. The CDR3 reads CASSLSAGPMSGYTF. DNA for the CDR3: TGCGCCAGCAGCTTGTCCGCAGGACCTATGTCCGGCTACACCTTC.